The clone carrying this T cell receptor beta chain showed up many times. The antigen is not known. The data originate from a study of regulatory T cells in long-lasting Graves disease. Study-level results: New patients shared 800 to 1,000 public clonotypes, fewer than the roughly 2,500 shared by persistent patients.

As to time point: newly diagnosed GD, antithyroid drugs for less than 3 months. Researchers made the TCR library from RNA that was extracted from PBMCs. V was pared by 6 bases and J by 0 bases, with 10 bases of the junction left unmatched. CDR3 length: 16 residues. Germline V gene data show CDR1 as MDHEN and CDR2 as SYDVKM. CDR3 regions were amplified by Arm-PCR using iRepertoire HTBI primers to build TCR beta libraries. TCRdb re-derived calls from the multiplex PCR reads in MiXCR, one entry per CDR3 protein. In the table there are 400,000 to 550,000 distinct CDR3 sequences, around 15% of which are singletons. A further study also used this sample, focusing on T cells in Graves' hyperthyroidism and ophthalmopathy.

The sequence was obtained from a woman in her twenties or thirties with Graves disease. This rearrangement joins TRBV28 to TRBJ1-2; 7 bases are shared with TRBD1. The specimen was peripheral blood mononuclear cells (PBMCs), collected at new diagnosis, from a patient treated with antithyroid drugs. CDR3 nucleotides: TGTGCCAGCAGCTTAGGGAGGGACAGAACTAACTATGGCTACACCTTC. The encoded protein is CASSLGRDRTNYGYTF.